A selection of T cell receptor beta chains follows, all from one sample in a study of early T cells in non-severe SARS-CoV-2 infection. Each CDR3 protein gets one entry after TCRdb re-called the 5' RACE reads with MiXCR. The sample yields more than 65,000 distinct CDR3 sequences, about an eighth seen once. The sequencing sample was made of whole blood. These receptors were taken from an adult who was a healthcare worker with PCR-confirmed SARS-CoV-2 infection or an uninfected control (not recorded which). Both conserved end residues are part of each CDR3. The order of the fields is CDR3 protein, CDR3 DNA, J gene, clone size, D gene, V gene. The D gene is left open where the match is weak. Size values are once, few and many counts, or a class for expanded clones, and some rows have none.

cdr3_aa: CASGQGLFRTDTQYF
cdr3_nt: TGTGCTAGTGGACAAGGACTATTCCGCACAGATACGCAGTATTTT
j_call: TRBJ2-3
clone_size: .
d_call: .
v_call: TRBV12-5

cdr3_aa: CASSLEWGSSYEQYF
cdr3_nt: TGTGCCAGCAGCTTAGAGTGGGGTAGCTCCTACGAGCAGTACTTC
j_call: TRBJ2-7
clone_size: many
d_call: .
v_call: TRBV7-9

cdr3_aa: CASSSGLVVGEQFF
cdr3_nt: TGTGCCAGCAGCTCGGGACTAGTAGTGGGTGAGCAGTTCTTC
j_call: TRBJ2-1
clone_size: many
d_call: TRBD2
v_call: TRBV7-9

cdr3_aa: CASSSRTSGSPLHF
cdr3_nt: TGTGCCAGCAGCTCTCGGACATCTGGGTCACCCCTCCACTTT
j_call: TRBJ1-6
clone_size: .
d_call: .
v_call: TRBV9

cdr3_aa: CSVEREQAPYEQYF
cdr3_nt: TGCAGCGTTGAGAGAGAACAGGCGCCGTACGAGCAGTACTTC
j_call: TRBJ2-7
clone_size: .
d_call: .
v_call: TRBV29-1

cdr3_aa: CASRPISGGMETQYF
cdr3_nt: TGTGCCAGCAGACCAATTTCAGGGGGCATGGAGACCCAGTACTTC
j_call: TRBJ2-5
clone_size: .
d_call: TRBD1
v_call: TRBV7-9

cdr3_aa: CASSPLGQNQPQHF
cdr3_nt: TGTGCCAGCTCACCATTGGGACAGAATCAGCCCCAGCATTTT
j_call: TRBJ1-5
clone_size: .
d_call: TRBD1
v_call: TRBV18

cdr3_aa: CAISGGGLRETQYF
cdr3_nt: TGTGCCATCAGTGGCGGGGGGCTAAGAGAGACCCAGTACTTC
j_call: TRBJ2-5
clone_size: .
d_call: TRBD2
v_call: TRBV10-3

cdr3_aa: CASSPRFLGQPATNEKLFF
cdr3_nt: TGCGCCAGCAGCCCCCGTTTTCTCGGACAGCCAGCAACTAATGAAAAACTGTTTTTT
j_call: TRBJ1-4
clone_size: many
d_call: .
v_call: TRBV4-3

cdr3_aa: CASSPDQLVREQYF
cdr3_nt: TGTGCCAGCAGTCCGGACCAACTGGTGCGCGAGCAGTACTTC
j_call: TRBJ2-7
clone_size: .
d_call: .
v_call: TRBV28

cdr3_aa: CASSLAATLRGTEAFF
cdr3_nt: TGCGCCAGCAGCTTGGCCGCCACCCTCCGGGGCACTGAAGCTTTCTTT
j_call: TRBJ1-1
clone_size: few
d_call: .
v_call: TRBV5-1

cdr3_aa: CSASPWTSGGLSTDTQYF
cdr3_nt: TGCAGTGCTAGCCCCTGGACTAGCGGGGGCCTCAGCACAGATACGCAGTATTTT
j_call: TRBJ2-3
clone_size: many
d_call: TRBD2
v_call: TRBV20-1

cdr3_aa: CASLDSTYEQYF
cdr3_nt: TGTGCCAGCCTCGACAGCACCTACGAGCAGTACTTC
j_call: TRBJ2-7
clone_size: .
d_call: .
v_call: TRBV2

cdr3_aa: CASSLGGSGNTEAFF
cdr3_nt: TGCGCCAGCAGCTTGGGGGGCAGTGGGAACACTGAAGCTTTCTTT
j_call: TRBJ1-1
clone_size: many
d_call: .
v_call: TRBV5-1

cdr3_aa: CSASGGQNEQFF
cdr3_nt: TGCAGTGCTAGTGGGGGCCAAAATGAGCAGTTCTTC
j_call: TRBJ2-1
clone_size: .
d_call: .
v_call: TRBV20-1

cdr3_aa: CASRSDRGNYGYTF
cdr3_nt: TGTGCCAGTAGATCCGACAGGGGTAACTATGGCTACACCTTC
j_call: TRBJ1-2
clone_size: .
d_call: TRBD1
v_call: TRBV19

cdr3_aa: CASSKEGSSYEQYF
cdr3_nt: TGTGCCAGCAGCAAAGAGGGGAGCTCCTACGAGCAGTACTTC
j_call: TRBJ2-7
clone_size: few
d_call: .
v_call: TRBV9

cdr3_aa: CAISDPDRGRNYGYTF
cdr3_nt: TGTGCCATCAGTGACCCTGACAGGGGGCGCAACTATGGCTACACCTTC
j_call: TRBJ1-2
clone_size: few
d_call: TRBD1
v_call: TRBV10-3

cdr3_aa: CASSSRGGLSNQPQHF
cdr3_nt: TGTGCCAGTAGTTCTAGGGGGGGACTCAGCAATCAGCCCCAGCATTTT
j_call: TRBJ1-5
clone_size: .
d_call: .
v_call: TRBV19

cdr3_aa: CASSSRDSAKNIQYF
cdr3_nt: TGTGCCAGCAGCTCAAGGGATTCAGCCAAAAACATTCAGTACTTC
j_call: TRBJ2-4
clone_size: few
d_call: .
v_call: TRBV7-8

cdr3_aa: CASSIMAGVGDTQYF
cdr3_nt: TGTGCCAGTAGTATAATGGCGGGGGTTGGAGATACGCAGTATTTT
j_call: TRBJ2-3
clone_size: .
d_call: TRBD2
v_call: TRBV19

cdr3_aa: CASSPSGTGHVRPRNTGELFF
cdr3_nt: TGTGCCAGCAGCCCCTCCGGGACAGGGCATGTCCGTCCACGAAACACCGGGGAGCTGTTTTTT
j_call: TRBJ2-2
clone_size: many
d_call: TRBD1
v_call: TRBV7-2

cdr3_aa: CASSPGQGPSYEQYF
cdr3_nt: TGTGCCAGCAGCCCCGGACAGGGCCCGTCCTACGAGCAGTACTTC
j_call: TRBJ2-7
clone_size: many
d_call: TRBD1
v_call: TRBV7-8

cdr3_aa: CSARDPGVRTFF
cdr3_nt: TGCAGTGCTAGAGATCCAGGGGTGAGGACTTTCTTT
j_call: TRBJ1-1
clone_size: many
d_call: .
v_call: TRBV20-1

cdr3_aa: CASSISGQRNTEAFF
cdr3_nt: TGTGCCAGCTCTATTAGTGGGCAGAGGAACACTGAAGCTTTCTTT
j_call: TRBJ1-1
clone_size: many
d_call: .
v_call: TRBV9

cdr3_aa: CASRRLSGADNEQFF
cdr3_nt: TGTGCCAGCCGTCGCCTGTCAGGGGCGGACAATGAGCAGTTCTTC
j_call: TRBJ2-1
clone_size: few
d_call: .
v_call: TRBV2

cdr3_aa: CASSATGVYGYTF
cdr3_nt: TGTGCCAGCAGCGCCACAGGGGTCTATGGCTACACCTTC
j_call: TRBJ1-2
clone_size: .
d_call: TRBD1
v_call: TRBV11-1

cdr3_aa: CSVRTGWETQYF
cdr3_nt: TGCAGCGTACGGACGGGTTGGGAGACCCAGTACTTC
j_call: TRBJ2-5
clone_size: few
d_call: .
v_call: TRBV29-1

cdr3_aa: CASSLGTNTEAFF
cdr3_nt: TGTGCCAGCAGTTTAGGGACGAACACTGAAGCTTTCTTT
j_call: TRBJ1-1
clone_size: many
d_call: .
v_call: TRBV12-3/TRBV12-4

cdr3_aa: CASSRFGTGENIQYF
cdr3_nt: TGTGCCAGCAGCCGGTTTGGGACAGGAGAAAACATTCAGTACTTC
j_call: TRBJ2-4
clone_size: many
d_call: TRBD1
v_call: TRBV14

cdr3_aa: CASSPVGGSSEKLFF
cdr3_nt: TGTGCCAGCAGCCCGGTCGGGGGATCCTCCGAAAAACTGTTTTTT
j_call: TRBJ1-4
clone_size: .
d_call: .
v_call: TRBV7-2

cdr3_aa: CATSKPPGQGSLGYTF
cdr3_nt: TGTGCCACCTCGAAGCCTCCGGGACAGGGGTCTCTAGGCTACACCTTC
j_call: TRBJ1-2
clone_size: many
d_call: TRBD1
v_call: TRBV6-5

cdr3_aa: CASSVYGSPGANVLTF
cdr3_nt: TGTGCCAGCAGTGTATACGGGTCACCTGGGGCCAACGTCCTGACTTTC
j_call: TRBJ2-6
clone_size: few
d_call: .
v_call: TRBV12-3/TRBV12-4

cdr3_aa: CASSLASPDSGNTIYF
cdr3_nt: TGTGCCAGCAGCTTAGCCTCACCAGACTCTGGAAACACCATATATTTT
j_call: TRBJ1-3
clone_size: few
d_call: .
v_call: TRBV7-2

cdr3_aa: CASSSDRYQPQHF
cdr3_nt: TGTGCCAGCAGCTCGGACAGGTATCAGCCCCAGCATTTT
j_call: TRBJ1-5
clone_size: many
d_call: TRBD1
v_call: TRBV7-2

cdr3_aa: CSVGLIGSYGYTF
cdr3_nt: TGCAGCGTTGGGCTTATCGGGTCCTATGGCTACACCTTC
j_call: TRBJ1-2
clone_size: few
d_call: .
v_call: TRBV29-1

cdr3_aa: CASSLVGARTYEQYF
cdr3_nt: TGTGCCAGCAGTTTAGTCGGGGCCAGAACCTACGAGCAGTACTTC
j_call: TRBJ2-7
clone_size: few
d_call: .
v_call: TRBV27

cdr3_aa: CASSQSRDLWNTEAFF
cdr3_nt: TGCGCCAGCAGCCAGAGCCGGGATCTCTGGAACACTGAAGCTTTCTTT
j_call: TRBJ1-1
clone_size: .
d_call: .
v_call: TRBV4-3

cdr3_aa: CASSRTRSEQFF
cdr3_nt: TGTGCCAGTAGTAGGACTAGATCTGAGCAGTTCTTC
j_call: TRBJ2-1
clone_size: many
d_call: TRBD2
v_call: TRBV19